Below, 2 T cell receptor beta chains from the same sample are listed, as sequenced in a study of human versus mouse CDR3 diversity and MHC coevolution. Generated by immunoSEQ multiplex PCR, the TCRdb table keeps only in-frame clones and is missing some. The sample holds about 83,000 clones, about nine tenths seen once. Sequenced material: naive CD4+ T cells from blood. Subset indicated: CD45RO-negative CD62L-positive naive CD4 T cells. These receptor sequences come from a person aged 25 to 75 in good health.

This chain connects TRBV19 to TRBJ2-3; the D gene is possibly TRBD1 (7 bases). The CDR3 is made up of 17 amino acids. Per the germline V gene, CDR1 is LNHDA and CDR2 is SQIVND (reference sequence). Trimming cost V 10 bases and J 6 bases, with 29 bases left between them. CDR3 loop: CATLAPKTGTVLDTQYF. In DNA form, the CDR3 reads TGTGCCACACTAGCTCCGAAAACCGGGACAGTCCTCGATACGCAGTATTTT.

This chain uses TRBV30 with TRBJ1-5, with D uncertain. Germline lookup yields CDR1 GTSNPN and CDR2 SVGIG (reference sequence). Trimming took 3 bases from V and 2 from J, leaving 11 bases between them. This CDR3 spans 14 amino acids. CDR3 protein: CAWSWAWGNQPQHF. As DNA, the CDR3 is TGTGCCTGGAGCTGGGCCTGGGGCAATCAGCCCCAGCATTTT.